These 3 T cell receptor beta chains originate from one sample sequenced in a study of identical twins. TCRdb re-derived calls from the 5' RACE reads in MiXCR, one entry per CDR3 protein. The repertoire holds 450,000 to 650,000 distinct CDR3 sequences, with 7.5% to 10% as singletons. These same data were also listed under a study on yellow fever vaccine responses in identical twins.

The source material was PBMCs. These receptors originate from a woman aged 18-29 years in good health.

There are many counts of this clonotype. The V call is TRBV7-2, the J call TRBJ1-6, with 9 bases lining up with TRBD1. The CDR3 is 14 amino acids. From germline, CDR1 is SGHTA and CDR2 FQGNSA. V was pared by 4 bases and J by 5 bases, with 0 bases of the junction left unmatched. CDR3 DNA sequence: TGTGCCAGCAGCTGGGACAGGGATAATTCACCCCTCCACTTT. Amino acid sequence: CASSWDRDNSPLHF.

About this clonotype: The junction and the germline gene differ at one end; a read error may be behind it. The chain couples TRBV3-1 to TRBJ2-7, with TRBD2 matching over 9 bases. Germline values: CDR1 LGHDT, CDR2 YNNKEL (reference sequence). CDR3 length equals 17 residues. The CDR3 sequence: CASSQDRLAGGPYEQYF. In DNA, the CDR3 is TGTGCTAGCAGCCAAGATAGACTGGCGGGAGGGCCCTACGAGCAGTACTTC.

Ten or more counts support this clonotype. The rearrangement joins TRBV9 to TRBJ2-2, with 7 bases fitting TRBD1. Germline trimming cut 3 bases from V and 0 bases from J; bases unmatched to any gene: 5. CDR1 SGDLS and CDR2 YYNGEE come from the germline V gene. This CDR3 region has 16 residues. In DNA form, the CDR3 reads TGTGCCAGCAGCGCCGACAGGGCCCCGAACACCGGGGAGCTGTTTTTT. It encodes CASSADRAPNTGELFF.